The 5 T cell receptor beta chains below come from one sample, sequenced in a study of shared clonotypes between healthy human individuals. Generated by immunoSEQ multiplex PCR, the TCRdb table keeps only in-frame clones and is missing some. The data contain around 690,000 clones, 90% of them singletons. Sequencing was carried out using memory CD8+ T cells from PBMCs. Subset denoted: CD45RO+ cells pooled with CCR7-negative TemRA cells. These receptors came from a man aged 18-30 years in good health. Some clones in this sample may be carry-over from other donors' samples.

Only one count was recorded for this clone. The V gene is TRBV7-9, the J gene TRBJ1-2; 9 bases match TRBD1. Unmatched junction bases numbered 10, after V lost 3 bases and J lost 8 bases. This CDR3 spans 15 amino acids. Germline V gene data show CDR1 as SEHNR and CDR2 as FQNEAQ (reference sequence). The CDR3 spells CASSFGTGSRDGYTF. The CDR3 DNA sequence: TGTGCCAGCAGCTTCGGGACAGGGAGTCGGGACGGCTACACCTTC.

The chain couples TRBV2 to TRBJ2-7; tentatively, D is TRBD1 or TRBD2 (5 bases each). Trimming cost V 5 bases and J 1 base, with 12 bases left between them. The CDR3 totals 14 residues. Germline CDR1 reads SNHLY; CDR2 reads FYNNEI. The CDR3 sequence: CASSPGRKSYEQYF. The CDR3 DNA is TGTGCCAGCAGTCCGGGACGGAAGTCCTACGAGCAGTACTTC.

The chain has TRBV28 and TRBJ1-1, with D unclear. CDR1 is MDHEN, CDR2 SYDVKM, per germline. This CDR3 comprises 14 residues. V was clipped by 6 bases and J by 0 bases, with 11 bases between them. The CDR3, as DNA: TGTGCCAGCAGAAGGTTGGGCTTGAACACTGAAGCTTTCTTT. Translated, it gives CASRRLGLNTEAFF.

The chain has TRBV2 and TRBJ2-1; no reliable D call. The CDR3 contains 16 residues. Germline loops: CDR1 SNHLY, CDR2 FYNNEI. Trimming removed 2 bases from V and 0 bases from J, with 11 bases in between. The CDR3 here is CASSEMDLSSYNEQFF. The CDR3 DNA is TGTGCCAGCAGTGAAATGGACCTGAGCTCCTACAATGAGCAGTTCTTC.

The chain uses TRBV27 and TRBJ1-1, with D unresolved. There are 14 residues in the CDR3. From germline, CDR1 is MNHEY and CDR2 SMNVEV (reference sequence). The ends were cut back, 4 bases at V and 4 bases at J, with 13 bases in the middle. The CDR3 DNA sequence: TGTGCCAGCAGTTCAATAGTTACGGGCACTGAAGCTTTCTTT. Amino acids: CASSSIVTGTEAFF.